The clone carrying this T cell receptor (delta chain) was detected only a few times. Antigen: not known. This record belongs to a study of Vδ1+ human thymocytes. Study-wide points: Many TRG clonotypes were shared between donors; TRD repertoires were essentially private. Around a fifth of thymic delta-chain sequences were Vdelta2, with few Vdelta3, unlike blood Vdelta1+ controls. Thymic TRG and TRD repertoires appeared highly polyclonal, with Gaussian CDR3 length distributions.

Extracted RNA was reverse transcribed into cDNA. Multiplex PCR used pooled V-gene forward primers and a constant-region reverse primer to amplify CDR3s. TCRdb applied CATT to the multiplex PCR reads for clone calling. The table has tens of thousands of delta-chain clones, around 15% seen once. The CDR3 totals 16 residues. The junction had 14 bases not matched to a gene; V was cut back by 1 base and J by 11 bases. Per the germline V gene, CDR1 is TSWWSYY and CDR2 is QGS. This sequence originates from a boy less than two years old who had congenital heart surgery. The sample comprised Vdelta1+ gamma-delta thymocytes from the thymus. Subset specified: FACS-sorted CD3+ TCRalphabeta- TCRVdelta1+ TCRVdelta2- thymocytes. The J gene is TRDJ1, the V gene TRDV1, with 9 nucleotides matching TRDD2. CDR3 sequence (DNA): TGTGCTCTTGGGGAACAGCCTTCCTACCCCCGGATGAGCCTCATCTTT. Translated: CALGEQPSYPRMSLIF.